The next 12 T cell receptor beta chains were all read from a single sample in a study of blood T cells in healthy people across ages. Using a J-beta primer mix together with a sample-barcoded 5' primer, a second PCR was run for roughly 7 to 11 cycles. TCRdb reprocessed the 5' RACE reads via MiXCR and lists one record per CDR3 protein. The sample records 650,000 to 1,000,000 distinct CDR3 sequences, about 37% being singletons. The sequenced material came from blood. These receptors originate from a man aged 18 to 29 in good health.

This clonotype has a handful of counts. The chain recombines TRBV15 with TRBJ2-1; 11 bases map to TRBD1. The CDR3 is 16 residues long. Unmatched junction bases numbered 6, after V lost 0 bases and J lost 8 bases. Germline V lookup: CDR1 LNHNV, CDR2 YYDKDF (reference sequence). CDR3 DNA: TGTGCCACCAGCAGAGATGAGGGACAGGGGGTGTATGAGCAGTTCTTC. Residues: CATSRDEGQGVYEQFF.

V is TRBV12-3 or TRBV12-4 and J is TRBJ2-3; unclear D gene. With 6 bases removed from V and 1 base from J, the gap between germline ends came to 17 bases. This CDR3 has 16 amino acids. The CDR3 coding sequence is TGTGCCAGCAGCTTATATACGGTGGCCCGCACAGATACGCAGTATTTT. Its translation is CASSLYTVARTDTQYF.

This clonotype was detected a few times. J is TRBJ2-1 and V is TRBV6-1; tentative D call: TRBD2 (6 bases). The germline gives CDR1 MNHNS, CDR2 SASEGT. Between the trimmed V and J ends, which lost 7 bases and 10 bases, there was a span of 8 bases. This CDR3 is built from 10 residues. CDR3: CASNAGEQFF. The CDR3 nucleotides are TGTGCCAGCAATGCGGGGGAGCAGTTCTTC.

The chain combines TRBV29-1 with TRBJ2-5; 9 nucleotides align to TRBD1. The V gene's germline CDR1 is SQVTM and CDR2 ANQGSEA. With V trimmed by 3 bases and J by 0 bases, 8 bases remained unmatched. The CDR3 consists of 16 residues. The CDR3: CSVDIFGQGHQETQYF. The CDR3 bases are TGCAGCGTTGATATTTTCGGACAGGGGCACCAAGAGACCCAGTACTTC.

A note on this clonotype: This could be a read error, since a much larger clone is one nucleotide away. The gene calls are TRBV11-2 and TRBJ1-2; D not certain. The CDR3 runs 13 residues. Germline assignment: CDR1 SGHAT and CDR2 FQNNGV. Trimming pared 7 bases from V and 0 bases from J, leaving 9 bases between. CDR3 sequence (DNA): TGTGCCAGCAACTTGAGGGCTAACTATGGCTACACCTTC. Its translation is CASNLRANYGYTF.

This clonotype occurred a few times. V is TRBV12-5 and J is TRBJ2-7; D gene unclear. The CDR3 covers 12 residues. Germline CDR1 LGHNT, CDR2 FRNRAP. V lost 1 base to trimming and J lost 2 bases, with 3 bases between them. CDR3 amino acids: CASGLGAYEQYF. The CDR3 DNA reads TGTGCTAGTGGTTTGGGCGCCTACGAGCAGTACTTC.

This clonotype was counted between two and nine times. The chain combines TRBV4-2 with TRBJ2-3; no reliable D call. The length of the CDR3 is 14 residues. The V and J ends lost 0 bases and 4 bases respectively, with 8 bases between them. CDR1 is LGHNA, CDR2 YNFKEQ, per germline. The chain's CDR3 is CASSQDQRADTQYF. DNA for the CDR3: TGTGCCAGCAGCCAAGACCAACGCGCAGATACGCAGTATTTT.

CDR3 in amino acids: CASSFSAGGPSGDTQYF. The CDR3 DNA follows: TGTGCCAGCAGCTTTTCCGCGGGGGGGCCTAGTGGAGATACGCAGTATTTT. The rearrangement joins TRBV7-6 to TRBJ2-3; TRBD2 agrees at 9 bases. CDR3 length: 17 residues. The germline CDR1 and CDR2 sequences are SGHVS and FNYEAQ. The junction had 12 bases not matched to a gene; V was cut back by 3 bases and J by 5 bases.

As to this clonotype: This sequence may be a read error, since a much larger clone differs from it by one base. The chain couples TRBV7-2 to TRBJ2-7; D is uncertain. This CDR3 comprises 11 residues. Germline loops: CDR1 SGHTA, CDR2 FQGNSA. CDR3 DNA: TGTGCCAGCAGTTTAGATACTGAGCGGTACTTC. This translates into CASSLDTERYF. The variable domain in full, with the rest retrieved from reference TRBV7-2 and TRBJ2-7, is GAGVSQSPSNKVTEKGKDVELRCDPISGHTALYWYRQSLGQGLEFLIYFQGNSAPDKSGLPSDRFSAERTGGSVSTLTIQRTQQEDSAVYLCASSLDTERYFGPGTRLTVT.

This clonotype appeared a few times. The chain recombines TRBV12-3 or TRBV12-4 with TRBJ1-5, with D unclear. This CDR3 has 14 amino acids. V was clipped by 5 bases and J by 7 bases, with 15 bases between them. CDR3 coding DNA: TGTGCCAGCAGTAACCTCAAGGGCGGACAGCCCCAGCATTTT. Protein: CASSNLKGGQPQHF.

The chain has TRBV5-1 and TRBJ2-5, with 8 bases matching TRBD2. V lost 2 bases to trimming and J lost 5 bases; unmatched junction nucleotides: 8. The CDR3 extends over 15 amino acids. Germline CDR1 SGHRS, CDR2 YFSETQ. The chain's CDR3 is CASSLGLATWETQYF. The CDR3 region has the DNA TGCGCCAGCAGCTTAGGACTAGCCACGTGGGAGACCCAGTACTTC. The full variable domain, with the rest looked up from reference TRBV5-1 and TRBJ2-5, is KAGVTQTPRYLIKTRGQQVTLSCSPISGHRSVSWYQQTPGQGLQFLFEYFSETQRNKGNFPGRFSGRQFSNSRSEMNVSTLELGDSALYLCASSLGLATWETQYFGPGTRLLVL.

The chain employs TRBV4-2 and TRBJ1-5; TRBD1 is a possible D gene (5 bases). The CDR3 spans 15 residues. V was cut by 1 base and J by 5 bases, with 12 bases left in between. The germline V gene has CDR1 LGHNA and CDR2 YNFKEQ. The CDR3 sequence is CASSQVAREYQPQHF. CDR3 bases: TGTGCCAGCAGCCAAGTCGCCAGGGAGTATCAGCCCCAGCATTTT.